This entry features one T cell receptor beta chain sequence. There are 15 residues in the CDR3. J lost 8 bases, V lost 5 bases, and 14 bases had no gene match. Germline CDR1 is SGDLS and CDR2 is YYNGEE. The sample belongs to a study of technical replicates of blood from a handful of donors. Measured with immunoSEQ multiplex PCR; TCRdb has only the in-frame clones, and not every one. The table includes about 86,000 clones, 96% detected once. The chain joins TRBV9 to TRBJ1-1, with 8 bases identical to TRBD1. The material sequenced was T cells isolated from PBMCs. The origin of this receptor is a human donor in good health. The CDR3 sequence is CASSWTSGGRTEAFF. DNA of the CDR3: TGTGCCAGCAGTTGGACATCAGGGGGCAGAACAGAAGCTTTCTTT. Complete variable domain (other parts from reference TRBV9 and TRBJ1-1): DSGVTQTPKHLITATGQRVTLRCSPRSGDLSVYWYQQSLDQGLQFLIQYYNGEERAKGNILERFSAQQFPDLHSELNLSSLELGDSALYFCASSWTSGGRTEAFFGQGTRLTVV.